The 3 T cell receptor beta chains in this list originate from one sample, sequenced in a study of blood T cells in healthy people across ages. For the second PCR, which ran for about 7 to 11 cycles, a sample-barcoded 5' primer and a J-beta primer mix were used. In TCRdb, the 5' RACE reads were re-called with MiXCR into one record per CDR3 protein. There are over a million distinct CDR3 sequences in the sample; roughly 45% occur only once, and under 8% lies in the top ten. The sample taken for sequencing was blood. These receptors originate from a woman aged 18-29 years in good health.

V gene TRBV5-4 combines with J gene TRBJ1-2, with D uncertain. Germline V gives CDR1 SGHNT, CDR2 YYREEE (reference sequence). The CDR3 has 14 residues. Between the trimmed V and J ends, which lost 4 bases and 8 bases, there was a span of 18 bases. The CDR3 DNA reads TGTGCCAGCAGCCCCGGCAGTGACCTAGGAGGCTACACCTTC. It yields the protein CASSPGSDLGGYTF.

This clonotype was recorded once. The CDR3 protein is CASSQVTSGRAGGYEQYF. The DNA of the CDR3 is TGCGCCAGCAGCCAAGTAACTAGCGGGAGGGCCGGGGGGTACGAGCAGTACTTC. J is TRBJ2-5 and V is TRBV4-1, with 13 bases lining up with TRBD2. The end of the DNA fits TRBJ2-7 better, so the J call may be wrong. CDR3 length equals 18 residues. CDR1 is MGHRA, CDR2 YSYEKL, per germline.

This clonotype was picked up a small number of times. The CDR3 coding sequence is TGTGCCAGCATTCTCCTCAGGGGGCCCGCCTACAATGAGCAGTTCTTC. Encoded protein: CASILLRGPAYNEQFF. The chain uses TRBV6-1 and TRBJ2-1; 8 positions agree with TRBD1. Germline values: CDR1 MNHNS, CDR2 SASEGT. The ends lost 7 bases at V and 2 bases at J; junction bases unmatched: 10. The CDR3 has 16 amino acids.